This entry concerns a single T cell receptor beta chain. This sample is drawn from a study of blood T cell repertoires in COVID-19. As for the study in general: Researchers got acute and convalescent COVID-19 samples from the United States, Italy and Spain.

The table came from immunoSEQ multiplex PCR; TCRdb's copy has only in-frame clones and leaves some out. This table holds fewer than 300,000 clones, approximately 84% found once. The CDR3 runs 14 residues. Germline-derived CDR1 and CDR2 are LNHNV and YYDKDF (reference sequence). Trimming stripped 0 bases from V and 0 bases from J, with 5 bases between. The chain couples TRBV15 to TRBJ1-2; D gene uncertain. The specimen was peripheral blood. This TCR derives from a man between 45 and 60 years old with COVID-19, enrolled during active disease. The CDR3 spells CATSRERSNYGYTF. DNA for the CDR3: TGTGCCACCAGCAGAGAGAGATCTAACTATGGCTACACCTTC.